The following is a T cell receptor beta chain sequence with its context. Its antigen remains unidentified. Qualities for individual bases were not recorded, and no much larger clone is one base off. V and J lose 2 bases and 3 bases, and a span of 14 bases separates them. For CDR1 and CDR2, the germline V gene lists MDHEN and SYDVKM. From its cysteine to its phenylalanine, the CDR3 spans 15 amino acids. CDR3 DNA only is kept here, 45 bases in frame from base 1. The data are from a study of shared clonotypes between healthy human individuals (dated by TCRdb to the early 2020s). At the level of the whole study: A few men and two women, aged 18 to 49 years, made up the cohort. For each donor, three plates each were used for CD4 naive and CD4 memory, two plates were used for CD8 naive, and one plate was used for CD8 memory. To estimate repertoire size and how much clonotype sharing occurs between individuals, the study deeply sequenced the blood TCR repertoires of roughly 5 healthy adults. To increase sequencing depth and limit assay-specific biases, TCR repertoire library preparation and sequencing were carried out by different laboratories using diverse techniques. Each donor's leukapheresis produced roughly between roughly 0.94 and 9.5 billion PBMCs.

The donors were healthy, HIV-negative adults who had no recently reported acute infections or vaccinations. Only Caucasian adults living in Nashville, Tennessee, USA were represented among the donors. The CD8 memory samples were a combination of magnetically selected CD45RO+ cells and CCR7-negative CD45RA+ effector memory (TemRA) cells. After blood collection by leukapheresis, PBMCs were isolated using Ficoll-Histopaque density gradient centrifugation and then cryopreserved in the vapor phase of liquid nitrogen. Purity and quantity of every magnetically sorted T cell population were checked by analytical flow cytometry. Genomic DNA was isolated from every sorted fraction and measured by UV absorbance on a Nanodrop 2000c. Using the deep immunoSEQ assay, multiplex PCR amplified TCR CDR3 regions from genomic DNA. Extracted genomic DNA from each cell subset was spread evenly across all wells of several immunoSEQ 96-well plates, with each plate serving as a replicate. For sorted subsets, 150 to 250 ng of genomic DNA, equivalent to some 33,000 T cell genomes, went into each replicate PCR. Purified libraries were measured with a Qubit 3.0 fluorometer, size-checked on a Bioanalyzer 2100, and measured again with the KAPA Library Quantification kit. Every immunoSEQ 96-well plate was sequenced on a dedicated single-read 150-cycle Illumina NextSeq 550 flow cell. Turning to the authors' computational methods: Because only junctional sequences without quality scores were contained in the immunoSEQ output, filtering matching that applied to full-length reads could not be performed. To assign V/J genes and CDR3, sequences were annotated using PyIR, a Python wrapper for IgBLAST v1.9, with IMGT germline references. Reads were filtered out if the reads had weak V/J assignments (E-value above 1e-6), no CDR3, stop codons, out-of-frame junctions, or ambiguous translated residues. A V3J clonotype was defined by an identical inferred V gene, J gene, and CDR3 amino acid sequence. To compute the percentage overlap between repertoires, the number of shared unique clonotypes was divided by the size of the smaller repertoire. Three approaches were used to assess repertoire richness: RTK rarefaction, the Chao1 estimator, and Recon v2.1 estimates of unobserved clonotypes. OLGA was used to compute generation probabilities for all TCRbeta clonotypes that the gDNA method yielded from a handful of donors. What TCRdb holds here is the immuneACCESS table cut down to in-frame rearrangements. Part of the clones is not present; checked against another copy, under half of the missing clones reflect an unresolved V gene, and the others are unexplained. For V, J and clone size, that table is used; D and trimming come from the DNA. The sample data list some 380,000 clones, and about 96% of these were observed just once. Clones ranked in the top ten supply about 0.32% of the sample.

Broader findings and caveats from the paper: About 5% of naive CD4, 3.5% of naive CD8, around 2.3% of memory CD4, and more than 0.35% of memory CD8 clonotypes were shared across a few donors. Incomplete sequencing was indicated by rarefaction of sorted-subset datasets, despite the large sequencing depth. Sampling was limited to blood, and TCR repertoires in tissue likely differ from TCR repertoires in blood. The genetic and exposure-history diversity represented was limited by the small number of donors. Pairwise subsampling indicated that sequencing depth was expected to affect the degree of clonotype sharing among donors. Compared with non-shared clonotypes, clonotypes shared by all four sorted-subset donors had higher generation probabilities. Naive subsets generally had larger estimated clonotype richness than memory subsets.

The chain joins TRBV28 to TRBJ2-7, with TRBD1 as a weak D call on 6 bases. Sample: memory CD8+ T cells sorted from blood. Interpreted using the paper, the cell subset or site label stands for: CD45RO+ cells pooled with CCR7-negative TemRA cells. The receptor's source is a young man in good health. The DNA sequence is as follows: TGTGCCAGCAGTTTACCACAGGGAATTATCTACGAGCAGTACTTC. This yields the protein CASSLPQGIIYEQYF.